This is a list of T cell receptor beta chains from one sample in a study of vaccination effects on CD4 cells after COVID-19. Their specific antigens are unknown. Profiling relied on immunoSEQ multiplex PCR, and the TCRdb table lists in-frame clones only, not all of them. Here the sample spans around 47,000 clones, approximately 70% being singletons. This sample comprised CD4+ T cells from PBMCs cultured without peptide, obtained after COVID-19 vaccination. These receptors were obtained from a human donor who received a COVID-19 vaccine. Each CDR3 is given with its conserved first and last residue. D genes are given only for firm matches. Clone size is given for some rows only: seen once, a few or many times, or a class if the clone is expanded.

cdr3_aa: CASSHRGAFHNEQFF; v_call: TRBV14; d_call: NA; j_call: TRBJ2-1; clone_size: NA
cdr3_aa: CASSFVKSDRDYTGELFF; v_call: TRBV5-1; d_call: TRBD1; j_call: TRBJ2-2; clone_size: NA
cdr3_aa: CAISEGRGLGQPQHF; v_call: TRBV10-3; d_call: TRBD1; j_call: TRBJ1-5; clone_size: NA
cdr3_aa: CASRTQGAGPEAFF; v_call: TRBV2; d_call: TRBD1; j_call: TRBJ1-1; clone_size: few
cdr3_aa: CAITPNTNYGYTF; v_call: TRBV10-3; d_call: NA; j_call: TRBJ1-2; clone_size: NA
cdr3_aa: CASSGGSGTSYSSYEQYF; v_call: TRBV9; d_call: TRBD2; j_call: TRBJ2-7; clone_size: NA
cdr3_aa: CASSYYNLETQYF; v_call: TRBV6-5; d_call: NA; j_call: TRBJ2-5; clone_size: NA
cdr3_aa: CASSQGQISGNTIYF; v_call: TRBV3-1/TRBV3-2; d_call: TRBD1; j_call: TRBJ1-3; clone_size: few
cdr3_aa: CASGQGSTYNEQFF; v_call: TRBV6-6; d_call: NA; j_call: TRBJ2-1; clone_size: few
cdr3_aa: CASSLEGAGGSPLHF; v_call: TRBV13; d_call: TRBD1; j_call: TRBJ1-6; clone_size: NA
cdr3_aa: CASSPGQGGYGYTF; v_call: TRBV5-1; d_call: TRBD1; j_call: TRBJ1-2; clone_size: NA
cdr3_aa: CASSLNSGGDYGYTF; v_call: TRBV11-2; d_call: TRBD1; j_call: TRBJ1-2; clone_size: NA
cdr3_aa: CASSFTPDRGETQYF; v_call: TRBV5-5; d_call: TRBD1; j_call: TRBJ2-5; clone_size: once
cdr3_aa: CASAVQGAYGYTF; v_call: TRBV5-1; d_call: TRBD1; j_call: TRBJ1-2; clone_size: NA
cdr3_aa: CASSYSGGSNTEAFF; v_call: TRBV6-5; d_call: NA; j_call: TRBJ1-1; clone_size: once
cdr3_aa: CASSESVLGGGGTEAFF; v_call: TRBV10-2; d_call: NA; j_call: TRBJ1-1; clone_size: NA
cdr3_aa: CASSVSRALQETQYF; v_call: TRBV10-2; d_call: NA; j_call: TRBJ2-5; clone_size: NA
cdr3_aa: CASSINTDPTGELFF; v_call: TRBV19; d_call: NA; j_call: TRBJ2-2; clone_size: once
cdr3_aa: CASSLDREATYEQYF; v_call: TRBV7-2; d_call: NA; j_call: TRBJ2-7; clone_size: NA
cdr3_aa: CASSVGYSTESTDTQYF; v_call: TRBV10-2; d_call: NA; j_call: TRBJ2-3; clone_size: NA
cdr3_aa: CASSSFGVQGIYEQYF; v_call: TRBV5-4; d_call: NA; j_call: TRBJ2-7; clone_size: NA
cdr3_aa: CASSRNSATQYF; v_call: TRBV3-1/TRBV3-2; d_call: NA; j_call: TRBJ2-7; clone_size: NA
cdr3_aa: CASSFGQSTFTDTQYF; v_call: TRBV5-1; d_call: NA; j_call: TRBJ2-3; clone_size: NA
cdr3_aa: CASSLEMISYEQYF; v_call: TRBV7-2; d_call: NA; j_call: TRBJ2-7; clone_size: NA
cdr3_aa: CASSAGANVLTF; v_call: TRBV2; d_call: NA; j_call: TRBJ2-6; clone_size: NA
cdr3_aa: CATSQRTEAYEQYF; v_call: TRBV15; d_call: NA; j_call: TRBJ2-7; clone_size: NA
cdr3_aa: CASSQGRASDEQYF; v_call: TRBV4-2; d_call: NA; j_call: TRBJ2-7; clone_size: NA